Given below is one TCR beta chain in context. Its specificity is not known. The data are from a study of shared clonotypes between healthy human individuals. CDR3 length equals 14 residues. Germline CDR1 is SQVTM and CDR2 is ANQGSEA. The V and J ends lost 3 bases and 1 base respectively, with 12 bases between them. General study results and limits: The study drew on few donors, limiting represented genetic and exposure-history diversity. Clonotypes shared by all four donors outscored non-shared clonotypes in generation probability. The authors sampled blood alone, and tissue repertoires likely differ.

Clones were sequenced by immunoSEQ multiplex PCR, and TCRdb holds only the in-frame ones, with some missing. The sample lists millions of clones, about 92% occurring once. This chain links TRBV29-1 with TRBJ2-5; tentatively, D is TRBD2 (6 bases). Specimen: naive CD4+ T cells from PBMCs. Specified subset: CD45RA+ positively selected. This clonotype was sampled from a young man in good health. Some clones in this sample may be carry-over from other donors' samples. The CDR3 sequence: CSVDDSGSQETQYF. CDR3 sequence (DNA): TGCAGCGTTGATGACTCCGGGAGCCAAGAGACCCAGTACTTC.